Following are 31 T cell receptor beta chains from one sample sequenced in a study of T-cell memory formation after mild COVID-19. TCRdb redid the calling of the 5' RACE reads with MiXCR, one entry per CDR3 protein. The sample carries 250,000 to 300,000 distinct CDR3 sequences, 15% to 20% recorded once. The source material was PBMCs or a T cell subset sorted from them (not recorded which). The receptors here all came from a man aged 18 to 29 who had mild COVID-19 (a few samples of this study predate the infection). Cell type and time point are not known.

This clonotype has more than one count but fewer than ten. The J gene is TRBJ1-1, the V gene TRBV4-2, with TRBD1 as a possible D gene (5 bases). The germline CDR1 and CDR2 sequences are LGHNA and YNFKEQ. The CDR3 is made up of 15 amino acids. V dropped 1 base and J dropped 3 bases, with 12 bases sitting between them. CDR3 coding DNA: TGTGCCAGCAGCCAAGTGGGGGAAGGGGACACTGAAGCTTTCTTT. As protein: CASSQVGEGDTEAFF.

This clonotype was counted between two and nine times. This sequence joins TRBV20-1 and TRBJ1-5, with D hard to call. The V gene's germline CDR1 is DFQATT and CDR2 SNEGSKA (reference sequence). Trimming left V 3 bases short and J 2 bases short, with 11 bases between. This CDR3 region has 14 residues. The CDR3 is CSASRIQGNQPQHF. CDR3 coding DNA: TGCAGTGCTAGTAGGATCCAGGGCAATCAGCCCCAGCATTTT.

This clonotype has more than one count but fewer than ten. The chain uses TRBV27 and TRBJ1-1, with a weak D call TRBD1 (6 bases). With 1 base removed from V and 11 bases from J, the gap between germline ends came to 14 bases. Germline V gene sequence: CDR1 MNHEY, CDR2 SMNVEV (reference sequence). The CDR3 has 13 residues. CDR3 nucleotide sequence: TGTGCCAGCAGTTTATTTTTTGGGGGCACGGCTTTCTTT. Its translation is CASSLFFGGTAFF.

This clonotype was seen once. One base away lies a much larger clone, so this may be a sequencing read error. V and J are TRBV7-9 and TRBJ2-5, with D uncertain. V was trimmed by 1 base and J by 5 bases, leaving 8 bases between them. The CDR3 is 13 amino acids. Germline V CDR1 and CDR2: SEHNR, FQNEAQ (reference sequence). The CDR3 sequence is CASSLGPMETQYF. The CDR3 nucleotides are TGTGCCAGCAGCTTAGGGCCCATGGAGACCCAGTACTTC.

The chain has TRBV25-1 and TRBJ1-2; a possible D gene is TRBD1 (5 bases). The V end was cut by 7 bases, the J end by 2 bases, with 17 bases between. This CDR3 comprises 15 residues. Germline V gives CDR1 MGHDK, CDR2 SYGVNS. The CDR3: CASTWGGPVNYGYTF. The CDR3 nucleotides are TGTGCCAGCACGTGGGGGGGACCGGTGAACTATGGCTACACCTTC.

The chain has TRBV20-1 and TRBJ2-5; D is perhaps TRBD1 (6 bases). The CDR3 totals 14 residues. V was shortened by 3 bases and J by 1 base, with 12 bases between the two germline ends. Looked up from germline, CDR1 is DFQATT and CDR2 is SNEGSKA (reference sequence). The CDR3 bases are TGCAGTGCTAGGGGCCAGGGGACCCAAGAGACCCAGTACTTC. It codes for CSARGQGTQETQYF.

This clonotype was detected many times. The chain is built from TRBV7-2 and TRBJ2-2, with D hard to call. Germline CDR1 SGHTA, CDR2 FQGNSA. The V and J ends lost 5 bases and 7 bases respectively, with 11 bases between them. This CDR3 comprises 13 residues. The CDR3 spells CASSQLNRGELFF. CDR3 sequence (DNA): TGTGCCAGCAGCCAGCTCAACCGCGGGGAGCTGTTTTTT.

There are a few counts of this clonotype. The chain uses TRBV5-1 and TRBJ2-1; TRBD2 is a possible D gene (5 bases). V was trimmed by 1 base and J by 2 bases, leaving 10 bases between them. CDR1 and CDR2 from the germline V gene are SGHRS and YFSETQ. CDR3 length equals 15 residues. The CDR3 bases are TGCGCCAGCAGCTTGACGGGGTTGACCTACAATGAGCAGTTCTTC. Translated, it gives CASSLTGLTYNEQFF.

The V gene is TRBV7-2, the J gene TRBJ2-1; D remains ambiguous. Germline V gene lookup returns CDR1 SGHTA and CDR2 FQGNSA. Between the trimmed V and J ends, which lost 5 bases and 12 bases, there was a span of 23 bases. The CDR3 length is 15 residues. CDR3 bases: TGTGCCAGCAGCCCCTGGATTTCGACCCGTTCGGTGCAGTTCTTC. Translation: CASSPWISTRSVQFF. Looking up the rest from reference TRBV7-2 and TRBJ2-1 gives the full variable domain: GAGVSQSPSNKVTEKGKDVELRCDPISGHTALYWYRQSLGQGLEFLIYFQGNSAPDKSGLPSDRFSAERTGGSVSTLTIQRTQQEDSAVYLCASSPWISTRSVQFFGPGTRLTVL.

This clonotype was recorded at least ten times. J is TRBJ1-1 and V is TRBV6-4, with D tentatively TRBD1 (5 bases). There are 15 residues in the CDR3. V lost 7 bases, J lost 6 bases, and 21 bases lay in between. Per germline, CDR1 MRHNA and CDR2 SNTAGT. The DNA of the CDR3 is TGTGCCAGCAAAGCACAGGAGGAAGGGGCCGCTGAAGCTTTCTTT. Translating it yields CASKAQEEGAAEAFF.

The V call is TRBV20-1, the J call TRBJ1-2; possible D gene TRBD1, 6 bases. Germline CDR1 reads DFQATT; CDR2 reads SNEGSKA (reference sequence). V was shortened by 5 bases and J by 4 bases, with 17 bases between the two germline ends. The CDR3 spans 14 residues. The CDR3 sequence: CSAQEAGHLYGYTF. DNA for the CDR3: TGCAGTGCTCAAGAAGCGGGACACCTCTATGGCTACACCTTC.

This clonotype was observed many times. The genes are TRBV15 and TRBJ1-3, with D uncertain. CDR1 is LNHNV, CDR2 YYDKDF, per germline (reference sequence). CDR3 length: 15 residues. V was shortened by 5 bases and J by 1 base, with 12 bases between the two germline ends. The CDR3, as DNA: TGTGCCACCAGCCCTAGGTGGGGATCTGGAAACACCATATATTTT. Amino acid sequence: CATSPRWGSGNTIYF.

This clonotype was counted at least ten times. The chain carries TRBV11-1 and TRBJ2-1; D is perhaps TRBD2 (6 bases). Germline CDR1 reads SGHAT; CDR2 reads FQDESV (reference sequence). The length of the CDR3 is 18 residues. V was pared by 0 bases and J by 9 bases, with 24 bases between. DNA of the CDR3: TGTGCCAGCAGCTTAGCGGCGGTTCCCGGGACTCCGCATCCTGAGCAGTTCTTC. Translating gives CASSLAAVPGTPHPEQFF.

The rearrangement uses TRBV11-2 and TRBJ1-4; D gene ambiguous. Germline CDR1 reads SGHAT; CDR2 reads FQNNGV. The CDR3 is 14 residues long. The V end was cut by 0 bases, the J end by 10 bases, with 12 bases between. CDR3 in amino acids: CASSLDRPVGKLFF. For the CDR3, the DNA is TGTGCCAGCAGCTTAGACAGACCTGTCGGAAAACTGTTTTTT.

This clonotype was seen a few times. This rearrangement joins TRBV4-1 to TRBJ2-2, with D possibly TRBD1 on 5 matching bases. The V end lost 5 bases, the J end lost 2 bases, and 12 bases lay between the germline ends. The germline V gene encodes CDR1 MGHRA and CDR2 YSYEKL. The CDR3 runs to 15 residues. The CDR3 region has the DNA TGCGCCAGCAGCATAGCAGGGCGTAACACCGGGGAGCTGTTTTTT. Translating it yields CASSIAGRNTGELFF.

This clonotype occurred many times. As DNA, the CDR3 is TGCGCCAGCAGCTTGGTGACAGGGATCAACACTGAAGCTTTCTTT. Protein: CASSLVTGINTEAFF. V is TRBV5-1 and J is TRBJ1-1; TRBD1 aligns across 7 bases. The CDR3 runs 15 residues. V lost 0 bases and J lost 2; bases outside the gene matches: 4. Germline lookup yields CDR1 SGHRS and CDR2 YFSETQ.

This chain links TRBV6-1 with TRBJ2-3, with a tentative D call TRBD2 (5 bases). This CDR3 comprises 14 residues. Trimming cost V 6 bases and J 6 bases, with 16 bases left between them. CDR1 MNHNS and CDR2 SASEGT come from the germline V gene. CDR3 sequence reads: CASRRLMDFDTQYF. CDR3 sequence (DNA): TGTGCCAGCAGACGGCTCATGGACTTTGATACGCAGTATTTT.

The chain couples TRBV18 to TRBJ1-6, with D perhaps matching TRBD1 (5 bases). This CDR3 is built from 17 residues. Germline V gene data show CDR1 as KGHSH and CDR2 as LQKENI. Between the trimmed V and J ends, which lost 6 bases and 0 bases, there was a span of 15 bases. The CDR3 nucleotides are TGTGCCAGCTCGCCCCAAACAGGACTCTCCTATAATTCACCCCTCCACTTT. Amino acids: CASSPQTGLSYNSPLHF.

The rearrangement uses TRBV20-1 and TRBJ2-5; either TRBD1 or TRBD2 may supply D (5 bases each). The V gene's germline CDR1 is DFQATT and CDR2 SNEGSKA (reference sequence). The CDR3 has 14 residues. The V gene lost 5 bases and the J gene lost 5 bases, with 18 bases spanning the gap. The CDR3 loop is CSAVRDGVWETQYF. CDR3 DNA: TGCAGTGCTGTAAGGGACGGGGTTTGGGAGACCCAGTACTTC.

The chain joins TRBV7-2 to TRBJ2-1; possible D gene TRBD2, 6 bases. The germline CDR1 and CDR2 sequences are SGHTA and FQGNSA. V gave up 5 bases and J gave up 8 bases, with 16 bases separating them. This CDR3 has 14 amino acids. The CDR3 coding sequence is TGTGCCAGCAGCCCTACCCGGGGGTCCTATGAGCAGTTCTTC. Encoded protein: CASSPTRGSYEQFF.

In its sample, this clonotype was seen a few times. The chain joins TRBV12-3 or TRBV12-4 to TRBJ2-1; D ambiguous. The CDR3 covers 12 residues. Trimming cost V 6 bases and J 13 bases, with 16 bases left between them. The CDR3 DNA reads TGTGCCAGCAGACTCCCGGGTCACCAACAGTTCTTC. Protein: CASRLPGHQQFF.

The CDR3 region has the DNA TGTGCCAGCAGTTCGGGGGGTGACGAGCAGTACGTC. This gives the protein CASSSGGDEQYV. The gene calls are TRBV6-6 and TRBJ2-7, with TRBD2 matching 7 bases. The germline V gene encodes CDR1 MNHNY and CDR2 SVGAGI (reference sequence). The CDR3 sequence is 12 residues long. The V segment lost 4 bases and the J segment 5 bases; nucleotides outside the gene matches: 2.

This clonotype occurred a few times. The rearrangement links TRBV4-3 to TRBJ2-7, with D unresolved. Germline V gene data show CDR1 as LGHNA and CDR2 as YSLEER. Trimming stripped 3 bases from V and 2 bases from J, with 8 bases between. The CDR3 is made up of 13 amino acids. DNA of the CDR3: TGCGCCAGCAGCCAGGAGTCCCCCTACGAGCAGTACTTC. It is translated as CASSQESPYEQYF.

The V and J genes are TRBV7-8 and TRBJ2-1; D not certain. The CDR3 runs 16 residues. Trimming removed 4 bases from V and 0 bases from J, with 13 bases in between. Germline CDR1 reads SGHVS; CDR2 reads FQNEAQ. The CDR3 region has the DNA TGTGCCAGCAGCTGCCTGAGAAAGAGCTCCTACAATGAGCAGTTCTTC. As protein: CASSCLRKSSYNEQFF.

A few counts support this clonotype. The rearrangement joins TRBV12-3 or TRBV12-4 to TRBJ2-7, with D tentatively TRBD1 (6 bases). CDR3 length equals 16 residues. Trimming stripped 3 bases from V and 4 bases from J, with 19 bases between. CDR3 nucleotide sequence: TGTGCCAGCAGTTTCCTCAAGGGGGAAGGGAGATACGAGCAGTACTTC. This translates into CASSFLKGEGRYEQYF.

This clonotype was picked up a small number of times. The chain uses TRBV5-1 and TRBJ2-1; weak D call: TRBD2 (5 bases). The CDR3 length is 14 residues. Trimming took off 7 bases at V and 2 bases at J, with 13 bases between the two ends. Germline CDR1 and CDR2: SGHRS and YFSETQ. The CDR3 sequence: CASGGLDTYNEQFF. CDR3 DNA sequence: TGCGCCAGCGGCGGACTGGATACCTACAATGAGCAGTTCTTC.

This clonotype has ten or more counts. The V gene is TRBV5-1, the J gene TRBJ1-1, with D maybe TRBD1 (6 bases). Germline V gene lookup returns CDR1 SGHRS and CDR2 YFSETQ. Trimming removed 1 base from V and 1 base from J, with 11 bases in between. The CDR3 consists of 15 residues. The CDR3 region has the DNA TGCGCCAGCAGCTTGCGGTCGGGGGCGAACACTGAAGCTTTCTTT. Amino acids: CASSLRSGANTEAFF.

This chain links TRBV5-8 with TRBJ2-3; 11 bases agree with TRBD2. This CDR3 comprises 17 residues. Germline CDR1 and CDR2: SGHTS and YDEGEE. After removal of 4 bases from V and 0 bases from J, the junction contained 7 bases not matched to a gene. The CDR3 sequence: CASSTAGTSGSTDTQYF. The CDR3 DNA follows: TGTGCCAGCAGCACGGCCGGGACTAGCGGTAGCACAGATACGCAGTATTTT.

This rearrangement joins TRBV30 to TRBJ2-5; D remains unclear. CDR3 length: 11 residues. The V end lost 2 bases, the J end lost 7 bases, and 8 bases lay between the germline ends. Germline CDR1 GTSNPN, CDR2 SVGIG (reference sequence). DNA for the CDR3: TGTGCCTGGAGTAGTCCCGTGACCCAGTACTTC. It codes for CAWSSPVTQYF.

V gene TRBV6-1 combines with J gene TRBJ1-2; 7 bases agree with TRBD1. Germline CDR1 is MNHNS and CDR2 is SASEGT. With 1 base clipped from V and 4 bases from J, the junction kept 9 bases outside the gene matches. The CDR3 spans 16 residues. DNA for the CDR3: TGTGCCAGCAGTGAAGTCCCATGGTCAGGGGGCTATGGCTACACCTTC. Protein sequence: CASSEVPWSGGYGYTF.

The V call is TRBV7-9, the J call TRBJ2-7, with 8 bases aligning to TRBD1. V lost 4 bases and J lost 6; bases outside the gene matches: 2. Looked up from germline, CDR1 is SEHNR and CDR2 is FQNEAQ (reference sequence). The CDR3 is 12 amino acids. The CDR3 nucleotides read TGTGCCAGCAGCTGGACAGGGAGCGAGCAGTACGTC. The encoded protein is CASSWTGSEQYV.